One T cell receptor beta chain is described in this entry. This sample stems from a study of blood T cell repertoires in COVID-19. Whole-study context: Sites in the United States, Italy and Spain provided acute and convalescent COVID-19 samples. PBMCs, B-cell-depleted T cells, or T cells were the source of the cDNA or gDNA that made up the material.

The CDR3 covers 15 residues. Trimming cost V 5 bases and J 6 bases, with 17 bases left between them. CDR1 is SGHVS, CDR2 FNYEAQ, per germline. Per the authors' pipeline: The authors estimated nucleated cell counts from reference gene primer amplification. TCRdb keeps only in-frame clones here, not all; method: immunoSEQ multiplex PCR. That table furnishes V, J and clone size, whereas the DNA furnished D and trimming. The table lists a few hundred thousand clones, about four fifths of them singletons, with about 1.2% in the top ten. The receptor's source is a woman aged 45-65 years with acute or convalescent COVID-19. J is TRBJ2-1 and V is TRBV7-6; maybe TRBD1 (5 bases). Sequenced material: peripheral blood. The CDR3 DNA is TGTGCCAGCAGCCCCCGTGGGGCATTCCCCAATGAGCAGTTCTTC. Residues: CASSPRGAFPNEQFF.